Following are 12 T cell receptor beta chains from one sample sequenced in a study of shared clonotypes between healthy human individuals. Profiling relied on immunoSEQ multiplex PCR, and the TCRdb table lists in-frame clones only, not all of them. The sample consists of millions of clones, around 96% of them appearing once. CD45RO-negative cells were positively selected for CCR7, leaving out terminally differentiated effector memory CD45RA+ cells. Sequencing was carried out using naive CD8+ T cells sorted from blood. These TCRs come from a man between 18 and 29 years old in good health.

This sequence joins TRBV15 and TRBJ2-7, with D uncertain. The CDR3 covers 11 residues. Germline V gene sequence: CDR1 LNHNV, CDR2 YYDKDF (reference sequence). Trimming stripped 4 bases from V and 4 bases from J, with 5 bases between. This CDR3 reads CATSTSYEQYF. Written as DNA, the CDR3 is TGTGCCACCAGCACATCGTACGAGCAGTACTTC.

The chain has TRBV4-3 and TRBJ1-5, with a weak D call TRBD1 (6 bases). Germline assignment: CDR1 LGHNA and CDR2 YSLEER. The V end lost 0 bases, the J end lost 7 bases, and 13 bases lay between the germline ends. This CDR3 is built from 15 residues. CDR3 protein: CASSQDITGKQPQHF. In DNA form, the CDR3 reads TGCGCCAGCAGCCAAGATATTACAGGGAAACAGCCCCAGCATTTT.

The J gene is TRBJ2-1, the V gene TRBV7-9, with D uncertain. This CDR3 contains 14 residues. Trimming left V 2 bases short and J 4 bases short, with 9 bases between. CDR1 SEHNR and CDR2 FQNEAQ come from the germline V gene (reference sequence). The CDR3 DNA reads TGTGCCAGCAGCTTATTAACAAATTACAATGAGCAGTTCTTC. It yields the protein CASSLLTNYNEQFF. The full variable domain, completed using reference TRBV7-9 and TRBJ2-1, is DTGVSQNPRHKITKRGQNVTFRCDPISEHNRLYWYRQTLGQGPEFLTYFQNEAQLEKSRLLSDRFSAERPKGSFSTLEIQRTEQGDSAMYLCASSLLTNYNEQFFGPGTRLTVL.

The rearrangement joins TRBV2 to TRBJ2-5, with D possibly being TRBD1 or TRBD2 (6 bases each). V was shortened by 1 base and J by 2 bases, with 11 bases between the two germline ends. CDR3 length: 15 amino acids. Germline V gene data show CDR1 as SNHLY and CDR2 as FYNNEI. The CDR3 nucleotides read TGTGCCAGCAGTGAAGGGAGGGGGGCGCAAGAGACCCAGTACTTC. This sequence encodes CASSEGRGAQETQYF.

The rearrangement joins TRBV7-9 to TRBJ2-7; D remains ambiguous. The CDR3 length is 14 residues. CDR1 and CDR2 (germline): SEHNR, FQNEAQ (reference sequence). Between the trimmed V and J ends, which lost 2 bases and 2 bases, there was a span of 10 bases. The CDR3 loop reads CASSLLRNPYEQYF. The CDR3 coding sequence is TGTGCCAGCAGCTTATTGCGTAACCCCTACGAGCAGTACTTC.

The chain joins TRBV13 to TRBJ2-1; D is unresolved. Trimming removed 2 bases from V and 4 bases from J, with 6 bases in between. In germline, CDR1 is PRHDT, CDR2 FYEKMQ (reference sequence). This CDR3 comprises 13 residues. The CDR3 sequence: CASSLFGYNEQFF. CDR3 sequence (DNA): TGTGCCAGCAGCTTATTTGGATACAATGAGCAGTTCTTC.

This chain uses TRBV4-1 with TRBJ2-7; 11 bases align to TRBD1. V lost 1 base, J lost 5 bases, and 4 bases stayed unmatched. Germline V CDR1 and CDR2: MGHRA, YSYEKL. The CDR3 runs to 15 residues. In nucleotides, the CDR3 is TGCGCCAGCAGCCAAGGGGACAGGGGGGGCGACGAGCAGTACTTC. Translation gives CASSQGDRGGDEQYF.

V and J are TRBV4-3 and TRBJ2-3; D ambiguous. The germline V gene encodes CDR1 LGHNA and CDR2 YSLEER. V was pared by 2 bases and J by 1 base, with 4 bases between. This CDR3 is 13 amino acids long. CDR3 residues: CASSQMGTDTQYF. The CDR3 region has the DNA TGCGCCAGCAGCCAAATGGGCACAGATACGCAGTATTTT.

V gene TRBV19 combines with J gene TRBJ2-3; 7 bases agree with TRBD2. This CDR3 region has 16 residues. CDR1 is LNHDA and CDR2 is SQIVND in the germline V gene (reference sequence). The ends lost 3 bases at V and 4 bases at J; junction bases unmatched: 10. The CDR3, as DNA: TGTGCCAGTAGTATCGCAGGACTAGGTTCGGCAGATACGCAGTATTTT. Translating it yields CASSIAGLGSADTQYF.

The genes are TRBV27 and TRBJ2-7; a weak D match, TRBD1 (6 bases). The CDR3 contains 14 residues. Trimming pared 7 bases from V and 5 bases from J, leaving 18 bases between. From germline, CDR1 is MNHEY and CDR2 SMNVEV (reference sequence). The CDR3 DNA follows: TGTGCCAGCACCATTATGGCAGGGGCGGACGAGCAGTACTTC. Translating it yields CASTIMAGADEQYF.

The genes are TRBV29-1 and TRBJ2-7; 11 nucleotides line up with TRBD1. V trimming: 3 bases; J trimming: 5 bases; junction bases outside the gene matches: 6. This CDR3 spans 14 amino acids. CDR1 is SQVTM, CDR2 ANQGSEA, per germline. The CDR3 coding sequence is TGCAGCGTTGAGGGGACAGGGGGAGGCGACGAGCAGTACTTC. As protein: CSVEGTGGGDEQYF.

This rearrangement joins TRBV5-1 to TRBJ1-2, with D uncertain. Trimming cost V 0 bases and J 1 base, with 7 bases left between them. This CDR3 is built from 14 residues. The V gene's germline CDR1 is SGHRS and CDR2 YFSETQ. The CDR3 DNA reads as TGCGCCAGCAGCTTGGAACCCCTTAACTATGGCTACACCTTC. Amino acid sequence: CASSLEPLNYGYTF.